This entry features one TCR beta chain sequence. The entry originates in a study of blood T cell repertoires in COVID-19. Overall study: Spain, Italy and the United States supplied samples that represented acute and convalescent COVID-19. PBMCs, B-cell-depleted T cells, or T cells were the source of the cDNA or gDNA that made up the material.

V lost 4 bases, J lost 7 bases, and 14 bases lay in between. CDR3 length equals 13 residues. Germline CDR1 is GTSNPN and CDR2 is SVGIG (reference sequence). Original methodology: Using reference gene primer amplification, nucleated cell counts were estimated. Generated by immunoSEQ multiplex PCR, the TCRdb table keeps only in-frame clones and is missing some. V, J and clone size derive from that table, while D and trimming were established from the DNA sequence. This table has more than 100,000 clones, about 79% appearing once. V usage is TRBV30 and J usage is TRBJ2-1, with D maybe TRBD1 (5 bases). This sequence was found in a woman of 80 years or more with acute or convalescent COVID-19. Sequenced: peripheral blood. In nucleotides, the CDR3 is TGTGCCTGGATGGGGCAGGGAAGGAATGAGCAGTTCTTC. It yields the protein CAWMGQGRNEQFF.